Detailed here is one T cell receptor (beta chain). Many counts were recorded for this clonotype. Its antigen remains unidentified. It has no much larger one-base neighbor in the sample; base qualities were not kept. The CDR3, cysteine through phenylalanine, is 18 amino acids long. Only the CDR3 DNA stays, 54 bases, in frame from base 1. Looking up the germline V gene yields CDR1 LGHNA and CDR2 YSLEER. At the junction V is shortened by 0 bases and J by 2 bases, with 17 bases in between. What the treatment or condition label conveys for this sample: in vitro stimulation with specific CMV peptide epitopes to enrich CMV-specific T cells. The sequencer was an Illumina HiSeq 1500. Clones were called with MiXCR by TCRdb after fastp trimmed the public reads at Q25, and only in-frame beta chains were retained. Each CDR3 protein gets just one entry, which takes the most common genes and DNA from the rows behind it. The sample yields approximately 270,000 distinct CDR3 sequences; less than 25% were counted once. The ten largest clones take up under 25% of the sample.

The data belong to a study of T cell repertoires in cytomegalovirus infection (dated by TCRdb to about 2019). Background for the entire study: The peptide stimulations were aimed at well-studied HLA-B-restricted epitopes as well as recently identified HLA-C-restricted CMV epitopes, whose presentation resists viral immunomodulation. The HLA type of each donor mattered for the analysis, because public TCR beta signatures pointed to carriage of CMV infection along with the matching HLA type.

Study-wide findings and limitations: Carriers of CMV infection plus the relevant HLA type were discriminated by the cumulative frequency of public TCR beta family members in the study cohort and in an independent roughly 340-donor cohort. The ex vivo response was dominated by HLA-C-restricted CMV-specific TCR beta clonotypes, and the single most frequent clonotype in two of eight donors was supplied by these HLA-C-restricted clonotypes.

This TCR was recovered from a human donor in good health (CMV status not recorded). Some clones in this sample may be carry-over from other donors' samples. The V and J segments used are TRBV4-3 and TRBJ2-1; tentative D gene TRBD2, with 5 bases matching. This sample comprised cultured PBMCs, obtained from culture after CMV antigen stimulation. The CDR3: CASSQEAPGSGPYNEQFF. At the DNA level, the sequence is TGCGCCAGCAGCCAAGAAGCTCCGGGGAGCGGACCCTACAATGAGCAGTTCTTC.